Below are 27 T cell receptor beta chains sequenced from a single sample in a study of T-cell memory formation after mild COVID-19. TCRdb independently ran MiXCR on the 5' RACE reads; one entry per CDR3 protein. Seen here are about 200,000 distinct CDR3 sequences, more than 8% observed once, and the top ten hold around 3.3%. Sample: PBMCs or a T cell subset sorted from them (not recorded which). The source is a young man who had mild COVID-19 (a few samples of this study predate the infection). Cell type and time point are not known.

This chain uses TRBV5-1 with TRBJ2-7; the match to TRBD2 covers 7 bases. V lost 9 bases and J lost 3; bases outside the gene matches: 24. Looked up from germline, CDR1 is SGHRS and CDR2 is YFSETQ. This CDR3 has 18 amino acids. The CDR3 here is CATSPGPSGGGTHYEQYF. As DNA, the CDR3 is TGCGCCACCTCACCGGGCCCCTCGGGCGGGGGTACACACTACGAGCAGTACTTC.

V and J are TRBV7-6 and TRBJ2-1; D is perhaps TRBD2 (6 bases). The CDR3 is 15 amino acids. Per the germline V gene, CDR1 is SGHVS and CDR2 is FNYEAQ. V lost 7 bases and J 5 bases, leaving 18 bases between the germline ends. Written as DNA, the CDR3 is TGTGCCAGCACCTTGGAGGGACTGGGGAACAATGAGCAGTTCTTC. This gives the protein CASTLEGLGNNEQFF.

This clonotype came up a few times. The CDR3 sequence is CASSSTDPRTDTQYF. CDR3 DNA sequence: TGCGCCAGCAGCTCCACCGACCCTAGGACCGATACGCAGTATTTT. This chain joins TRBV5-1 and TRBJ2-3; D remains ambiguous. Trimming removed 3 bases at V and 6 bases at J, with 17 bases between. The CDR3 has 15 residues. The germline gives CDR1 SGHRS, CDR2 YFSETQ.

This sequence joins TRBV18 and TRBJ2-3, with TRBD1 matching 7 bases. The CDR3 is made up of 16 amino acids. V lost 3 bases and J lost 6; bases outside the gene matches: 12. Germline-derived CDR1 and CDR2 are KGHSH and LQKENI. The CDR3 region is CASSPWTGPSTDTQYF. The CDR3 DNA sequence: TGTGCCAGCTCACCTTGGACAGGACCTTCCACGGATACGCAGTATTTT.

This clonotype was seen a handful of times. The chain uses TRBV29-1 and TRBJ2-3; perhaps TRBD1 as D (6 bases). The CDR3 covers 17 residues. Germline lookup yields CDR1 SQVTM and CDR2 ANQGSEA. The V end lost 0 bases, the J end lost 2 bases, and 18 bases lay between the germline ends. Here the CDR3 DNA reads TGCAGCGTTGAAGATCCCTCCCGGGACACTACCACAGATACGCAGTATTTT. Translating it yields CSVEDPSRDTTTDTQYF.

The chain employs TRBV6-4 and TRBJ2-7; D gene uncertain. The V end was cut by 7 bases, the J end by 0 bases, with 13 bases between. The CDR3 extends over 14 amino acids. Germline CDR1 and CDR2: MRHNA and SNTAGT. The CDR3 sequence: CASNAGSSSYEQYV. Written as DNA, the CDR3 is TGTGCCAGCAACGCAGGTTCAAGCTCCTACGAGCAGTACGTC.

This clonotype turned up a few times. The chain uses TRBV7-6 and TRBJ2-3, with 7 bases that match TRBD1. CDR1 and CDR2 from the germline V gene are SGHVS and FNYEAQ. CDR3 size: 13 residues. Unmatched junction bases numbered 8, after V lost 10 bases and J lost 4 bases. CDR3 loop: CATSRGLADTQYF. The CDR3 nucleotides read TGTGCCACCAGTAGGGGGCTAGCAGATACGCAGTATTTT. The full variable domain, its missing parts supplied by reference TRBV7-6 and TRBJ2-3, is GAGVSQSPRYKVTKRGQDVALRCDPISGHVSLYWYRQALGQGPEFLTYFNYEAQQDKSGLPNDRFSAERPEGSISTLTIQRTEQRDSAMYRCATSRGLADTQYFGPGTRLTVL.

The chain combines TRBV4-3 with TRBJ1-2; a weak D match, TRBD1 (5 bases). Trimming left V 0 bases short and J 3 bases short, with 11 bases between. CDR1 is LGHNA, CDR2 YSLEER, per germline. The CDR3 spans 15 residues. The CDR3 here is CASSQDKTGHYGYTF. CDR3 nucleotide sequence: TGCGCCAGCAGCCAAGATAAAACAGGACACTATGGCTACACCTTC.

This rearrangement joins TRBV19 to TRBJ2-7; 7 bases line up with TRBD2. Trimming removed 4 bases from V and 1 base from J; junction bases left unmatched: 4. From germline, CDR1 is LNHDA and CDR2 SQIVND (reference sequence). The CDR3 extends over 14 amino acids. The chain's CDR3 is CASSRRERSYEQYF. DNA for the CDR3: TGTGCCAGTAGTAGGCGGGAGAGATCCTACGAGCAGTACTTC.

This clonotype showed up many times. The rearrangement joins TRBV7-2 to TRBJ2-6; TRBD1 or TRBD2 may be the D gene (5 bases each). V dropped 5 bases and J dropped 2 bases, with 10 bases sitting between them. This CDR3 contains 15 residues. Germline V CDR1 and CDR2: SGHTA, FQGNSA. CDR3 protein: CASSLGRPGANVLTF. DNA for the CDR3: TGTGCCAGCAGCCTGGGACGGCCTGGGGCCAACGTCCTGACTTTC.

The chain recombines TRBV7-2 with TRBJ2-3, with TRBD2 matching over 9 bases. The germline CDR1 and CDR2 sequences are SGHTA and FQGNSA. CDR3 length: 14 amino acids. The junction had 0 bases not matched to a gene; V was cut back by 4 bases and J by 1 base. Here the CDR3 reads CASSWTSGTDTQYF. Here the CDR3 DNA reads TGTGCCAGCAGCTGGACTAGCGGCACAGATACGCAGTATTTT.

The J gene is TRBJ2-5, the V gene TRBV19, with 8 bases matching TRBD2. CDR1 is LNHDA and CDR2 is SQIVND in the germline V gene (reference sequence). The CDR3 spans 15 residues. J gave up 5 bases and V 6 bases, and 11 bases lay outside the gene matches. This CDR3 reads CASSPIGGARETQYF. The CDR3 DNA is TGTGCCAGTAGCCCCATCGGGGGGGCGAGGGAGACCCAGTACTTC.

This clonotype occurred a few times. The genes are TRBV7-9 and TRBJ2-4; no definite D call. Germline CDR1 and CDR2: SEHNR and FQNEAQ (reference sequence). This CDR3 is 13 amino acids long. Trimming took 9 bases from V and 1 from J, leaving 10 bases between them. CDR3 loop: CASSLVAKNIQYF. DNA for the CDR3: TGTGCCAGTTCCTTGGTTGCCAAAAACATTCAGTACTTC.

The chain recombines TRBV7-8 with TRBJ1-6, with a tentative D call TRBD1 (6 bases). The ends were cut back, 4 bases at V and 7 bases at J, with 14 bases in the middle. Germline V gene data show CDR1 as SGHVS and CDR2 as FQNEAQ. The CDR3 consists of 15 residues. The CDR3 region has the DNA TGTGCCAGCAGCTCAACAGGGAATGACAATTCACCCCTCCACTTT. As protein: CASSSTGNDNSPLHF. Combining the CDR3 with reference TRBV7-8 and TRBJ1-6 gives the whole variable domain GAGVSQSPRYKVAKRGQDVALRCDPISGHVSLFWYQQALGQGPEFLTYFQNEAQLDKSGLPSDRFFAERPEGSVSTLKIQRTQQEDSAVYLCASSSTGNDNSPLHFGNGTRLTVT.

The J gene is TRBJ2-5, the V gene TRBV5-1; D is undetermined. Trimming left V 3 bases short and J 2 bases short, with 20 bases between. In germline, CDR1 is SGHRS, CDR2 YFSETQ. The CDR3 loop spans 17 amino acids. The CDR3 region has the DNA TGCGCCAGCAGCTCCCGGCCCGCGGAAGGATATCAAGAGACCCAGTACTTC. Protein sequence: CASSSRPAEGYQETQYF.

This clonotype has a handful of counts. The J gene is TRBJ2-2, the V gene TRBV5-1; TRBD2 matches at 11 bases. CDR1 is SGHRS, CDR2 YFSETQ, per germline. Germline trimming cut 4 bases from V and 2 bases from J; bases unmatched to any gene: 4. This CDR3 has 16 amino acids. The CDR3 loop reads CASSATSGGNTGELFF. CDR3 sequence (DNA): TGCGCCAGCAGCGCCACTAGCGGGGGTAACACCGGGGAGCTGTTTTTT.

The table lists this clonotype with a few counts. The CDR3 sequence: CASSQTGQGIQPQHF. The CDR3 nucleotides read TGTGCCAGCAGCCAAACGGGACAGGGAATTCAGCCCCAGCATTTT. J is TRBJ1-5 and V is TRBV9; 9 bases match TRBD1. Germline V gene sequence: CDR1 SGDLS, CDR2 YYNGEE. With V trimmed by 4 bases and J by 6 bases, 8 bases remained unmatched. This CDR3 spans 15 amino acids.

The J gene is TRBJ1-2, the V gene TRBV5-4, with D unresolved. V shed 1 base and J shed 8 bases, with 6 bases lying between them. Germline CDR1 SGHNT, CDR2 YYREEE (reference sequence). This CDR3 region has 11 residues. CDR3 residues: CASSLSSGYTF. The CDR3 DNA is TGTGCCAGCAGCTTGTCTTCAGGCTACACCTTC.

This clonotype was picked up a small number of times. The chain carries TRBV11-2 and TRBJ2-3, with 13 bases identical to TRBD2. The junction had 7 bases not matched to a gene; V was cut back by 5 bases and J by 2 bases. The germline gives CDR1 SGHAT, CDR2 FQNNGV. The CDR3 extends over 17 amino acids. The CDR3 nucleotides read TGTGCCAGCAGCCCCGCGACTAGCGGGGGGCACACAGATACGCAGTATTTT. Translating it yields CASSPATSGGHTDTQYF.

This clonotype showed up many times. The chain uses TRBV7-2 and TRBJ2-3, with a tentative D call TRBD2 (5 bases). From germline, CDR1 is SGHTA and CDR2 FQGNSA. The V end lost 5 bases, the J end lost 6 bases, and 12 bases lay between the germline ends. The CDR3 is 13 residues long. CDR3 in amino acids: CASSITSGDTQYF. DNA for the CDR3: TGTGCCAGCAGCATAACTTCGGGGGATACGCAGTATTTT.

At least ten counts were recorded for this clonotype. V gene TRBV4-2 combines with J gene TRBJ2-1, with TRBD2 identical over 8 bases. The length of the CDR3 is 16 residues. The germline V gene encodes CDR1 LGHNA and CDR2 YNFKEQ. J gave up 4 bases and V 0 bases, and 5 bases lay outside the gene matches. The DNA of the CDR3 is TGTGCCAGCAGCCAAGATAGAATAGCGGGGTACAATGAGCAGTTCTTC. Protein sequence: CASSQDRIAGYNEQFF.

The sample holds a few counts of this clonotype. The rearrangement links TRBV20-1 to TRBJ2-5; 7 bases agree with TRBD2. In germline, CDR1 is DFQATT, CDR2 SNEGSKA (reference sequence). The ends lost 1 base at V and 5 bases at J; junction bases unmatched: 4. This CDR3 spans 13 amino acids. The CDR3 is CSARVLALETQYF. In nucleotides, the CDR3 is TGCAGTGCTAGAGTACTAGCGCTGGAGACCCAGTACTTC.

V gene TRBV7-2 combines with J gene TRBJ1-1, with TRBD1 matching over 8 bases. Germline loops: CDR1 SGHTA, CDR2 FQGNSA. The CDR3 length is 17 residues. V lost 5 bases to trimming and J lost 4 bases; unmatched junction nucleotides: 15. CDR3 nucleotides: TGTGCCAGCAGCCCCACCCGACAGGGGTTGAGGGGCACTGAAGCTTTCTTT. As protein: CASSPTRQGLRGTEAFF. The full variable domain, rest sourced from reference TRBV7-2 and TRBJ1-1, is GAGVSQSPSNKVTEKGKDVELRCDPISGHTALYWYRQSLGQGLEFLIYFQGNSAPDKSGLPSDRFSAERTGGSVSTLTIQRTQQEDSAVYLCASSPTRQGLRGTEAFFGQGTRLTVV.

This clonotype was observed at least ten times. The chain joins TRBV28 to TRBJ2-7; possibly TRBD1 or TRBD2 for D (5 bases each). The CDR3 consists of 14 residues. Germline CDR1 reads MDHEN; CDR2 reads SYDVKM. V dropped 6 bases and J dropped 1 base, with 13 bases sitting between them. The CDR3 is CASRGVGSSYEQYV. In DNA, the CDR3 is TGTGCCAGCAGGGGGGTAGGGTCGTCCTACGAGCAGTACGTC.

The chain employs TRBV6-5 and TRBJ1-5; 8 bases match TRBD1. Germline V gene lookup returns CDR1 MNHEY and CDR2 SVGAGI. Unmatched junction bases numbered 9, after V lost 6 bases and J lost 5 bases. The CDR3 sequence is 15 residues long. In DNA form, the CDR3 reads TGTGCCAGCAGCCGACAGGGGCTTATAGATCAGCCCCAGCATTTT. Residues: CASSRQGLIDQPQHF.

This clonotype came up many times. This sequence joins TRBV2 and TRBJ2-2; 10 bases line up with TRBD1. From germline, CDR1 is SNHLY and CDR2 FYNNEI. The CDR3 loop spans 14 amino acids. V dropped 4 bases and J dropped 5; count of bases not matched to a gene: 1. CDR3 in amino acids: CASSVDRGTGELFF. As DNA, the CDR3 is TGTGCCAGCAGTGTGGACAGGGGGACCGGGGAGCTGTTTTTT.

The chain has TRBV28 and TRBJ1-4; no clear D. CDR3 length: 15 amino acids. Per germline, CDR1 MDHEN and CDR2 SYDVKM. Trimming removed 8 bases at V and 0 bases at J, with 13 bases between. DNA of the CDR3: TGTGCCAGCCAAGCCATTGTCGCAACTAATGAAAAACTGTTTTTT. Translated: CASQAIVATNEKLFF.